These T cell receptor beta chains were read from a single sample in a study of shared clonotypes between healthy human individuals. The table came from immunoSEQ multiplex PCR; TCRdb's copy has only in-frame clones and leaves some out. Of about 380,000 clones listed, about 96% are singletons. Sequenced: memory CD8+ T cells sorted from blood. The receptors were gathered from a man aged 25-45 years in good health. The CDR3 runs from the conserved cysteine through the conserved F or W. A D gene is named only where the DNA matches it firmly. Clone sizes are given selectively: once, few, many, or a class where the clone is expanded.

DNA,CDR3,V,D,size,J
TGTGCCACTATAGACAGAGCGCACTACGAGCAGTACTTC,CATIDRAHYEQYF,TRBV28,-,-,TRBJ2-7
TGCGCCAGCAGCTTCACTGGCTACACCTTC,CASSFTGYTF,TRBV5-1,-,-,TRBJ1-2
TGTGCCAGCAGCGTAGCGGGAAGCACCGGGGAGCTGTTTTTT,CASSVAGSTGELFF,TRBV9,-,-,TRBJ2-2
TGTGCCAGCAGGGGGGCAGGGGATGAAAAACTGTTTTTT,CASRGAGDEKLFF,TRBV7-9,-,once,TRBJ1-4
TGTGCCAGCAGTTTTAGGACACAGATTAGCAATCAGCCCCAGCATTTT,CASSFRTQISNQPQHF,TRBV28,-,-,TRBJ1-5
TGTGCCAGCAGCGTAGCTTCAGATACGCAGTATTTT,CASSVASDTQYF,TRBV9,-,-,TRBJ2-3
TGTGCCTGGCACAGGATTTTGAACACTGAAGCTTTCTTT,CAWHRILNTEAFF,TRBV30,-,once,TRBJ1-1
TGTGCCAGCAGCCAAGATAAGAAGGGTGATCAGCCCCAGCATTTT,CASSQDKKGDQPQHF,TRBV4-2,-,-,TRBJ1-5
TGCGCCAGCAGCCTGAGACAGGGGGCAGATACGCAGTATTTT,CASSLRQGADTQYF,TRBV5-1,TRBD1,-,TRBJ2-3
TGCGCCAGCAGCCCAGCGCCAGGGCAGGGAAAGGGGACCGGGGAGCTGTTTTTT,CASSPAPGQGKGTGELFF,TRBV5-1,-,-,TRBJ2-2
TGTGCCAGCAGTGCGGGAGTGGGCCCCCAAGAGACCCAGTACTTC,CASSAGVGPQETQYF,TRBV2,-,-,TRBJ2-5
TGTGCCAGCAGCCAAGAAACGGGGAGGGCCAACGAGCAGTACTTC,CASSQETGRANEQYF,TRBV4-2,TRBD2,-,TRBJ2-7
TGTGCCAGCAGCCACACTAGAACCGGGGAGCTGTTTTTT,CASSHTRTGELFF,TRBV11-1,-,once,TRBJ2-2
TGTGCCAGCAGGGCCAGGGGGCTTAACACCGGGGAGCTGTTTTTT,CASRARGLNTGELFF,TRBV6-5,TRBD1,-,TRBJ2-2
TGTGCCAGCAGCTTGGCCGGGGTAAGGGAGCAGTACTTC,CASSLAGVREQYF,TRBV5-8,-,-,TRBJ2-7
TGTGCCAGCAGTTTATTGGAGGGATTCACCGGGGAGCTGTTTTTT,CASSLLEGFTGELFF,TRBV28,-,-,TRBJ2-2
TGTGCCAGTAGTGCGGACCGACAGGGTGGGACAGATACGCAGTATTTT,CASSADRQGGTDTQYF,TRBV19,TRBD1,-,TRBJ2-3
TGTGCCAGCAGTTTACGAGGACAGGCCTACGAGCAGTACTTC,CASSLRGQAYEQYF,TRBV27,TRBD1,-,TRBJ2-7
TGCGCCAGCAGCCAGACCGCAATAGATACGCAGTATTTT,CASSQTAIDTQYF,TRBV4-1,-,-,TRBJ2-3
TGCGCCAGCGGAGATGTAGCGGGAGGGGCGGAGACCCAGTACTTC,CASGDVAGGAETQYF,TRBV4-1,TRBD2,-,TRBJ2-5
TGTGCCAGCAGCTTTTCCGGGACAGGGGTTAGTCAGCCCCAGCATTTT,CASSFSGTGVSQPQHF,TRBV7-2,TRBD1,-,TRBJ1-5
TGTGCCAGCAGCTTACGTGGGGGGTTCTCCTACAATGAGCAGTTCTTC,CASSLRGGFSYNEQFF,TRBV7-8,-,-,TRBJ2-1
TGTGCCAGCGGGCCTGGAAACACCATATATTTT,CASGPGNTIYF,TRBV9,-,-,TRBJ1-3
TGCGCCAGCAGCACGACAGGTTTTAATGAAAAACTGTTTTTT,CASSTTGFNEKLFF,TRBV5-1,-,-,TRBJ1-4
TGTGCCAGCAGTGAAATTCTCAGGGTTGGCGGCACTGAAGCTTTCTTT,CASSEILRVGGTEAFF,TRBV6-1,-,-,TRBJ1-1
TGCGCCAGCAGCCAAGATGGGAGAGGGATGAACACTGAAGCTTTCTTT,CASSQDGRGMNTEAFF,TRBV4-1,-,once,TRBJ1-1
TGTGCCAGCAGTCGGGACTACCTCACAGATACGCAGTATTTT,CASSRDYLTDTQYF,TRBV6-5,TRBD2,-,TRBJ2-3
TGTGCCAGCTCACCACCCGGGAGGGGCTACACCTTC,CASSPPGRGYTF,TRBV18,-,-,TRBJ1-2
TGTGCCAGCTCAAGGGAGGCCTACCTAGCGTTTCGCACAGATACGCAGTATTTT,CASSREAYLAFRTDTQYF,TRBV18,-,-,TRBJ2-3
TGTGCCAGCAGCTTGGGACTAGCGGGAGGGAGGCGGGAGCAGTACTTC,CASSLGLAGGRREQYF,TRBV5-4,TRBD2,-,TRBJ2-7
TGTGCCAGTAGTATTACAGGGAACACCGGGGAGCTGTTTTTT,CASSITGNTGELFF,TRBV19,-,few,TRBJ2-2
TGTGCCAGTAACGGGGACGGAGAGACCCAGTACTTC,CASNGDGETQYF,TRBV19,-,-,TRBJ2-5
TGTGCCAGCAGCTTTAGCGGGAGGGGGAATGAGCAGTTCTTC,CASSFSGRGNEQFF,TRBV5-8,TRBD2,-,TRBJ2-1
TGTGCCAGCAGCTCCCCACCCCAGGGCCTACCGACCTCTGGGGCCAACGTCCTGACTTTC,CASSSPPQGLPTSGANVLTF,TRBV5-4,-,-,TRBJ2-6
TGTGCCTGGACCCGAGGTACGATAGCGGGAGACGGGAGTACGCAGTATTTT,CAWTRGTIAGDGSTQYF,TRBV30,TRBD2,-,TRBJ2-3
TGCAGTGCTAGGTCAACCTATGGCTACACCTTC,CSARSTYGYTF,TRBV20-1,-,-,TRBJ1-2
TGTGCCAGCAGTGGGGTTGTTGAAGGGAACCCTGAAGCTTTCTTT,CASSGVVEGNPEAFF,TRBV2,-,-,TRBJ1-1
TGTGCCAGCAGTGAGAATGCTTCAGGCGGGAACACTGAAGCTTTCTTT,CASSENASGGNTEAFF,TRBV6-1,-,-,TRBJ1-1
TGTGCCAGCAGTTTAGGACAGGGCATTTACAATGAGCAGTTCTTC,CASSLGQGIYNEQFF,TRBV28,TRBD1,-,TRBJ2-1
TGCGCCAGCAGCCGCATGTCTCAACAGGGGGCTACAGATACGCAGTATTTT,CASSRMSQQGATDTQYF,TRBV4-1,TRBD1,-,TRBJ2-3
TGTGCCAGCAGCTTAGGGGGAGATGAGCAGTTCTTC,CASSLGGDEQFF,TRBV7-3,-,-,TRBJ2-1
TGTGCCAGCAGAGGGGTCTATGGCTACACCTTC,CASRGVYGYTF,TRBV6-4,-,-,TRBJ1-2
TGCGCCAGCAGCCCCCTGACAGGCGGCTACACCTTC,CASSPLTGGYTF,TRBV5-1,-,-,TRBJ1-2
TGTGCCAGCAGTTTAAAGGGGTACTACTCCTACGAGCAGTACTTC,CASSLKGYYSYEQYF,TRBV28,-,-,TRBJ2-7
TGCGCCAGCAGTCAAGGGTTCCTCTACGAGCAGTACTTC,CASSQGFLYEQYF,TRBV23-1,-,-,TRBJ2-7
TGTGCCAGTAGGCCCCCGGGCCAGGGTGGGGCCCAGTACTTC,CASRPPGQGGAQYF,TRBV19,-,-,TRBJ2-5
TGTGCCAGCAGCTTAGCGGGATCAGATACGCAGTATTTT,CASSLAGSDTQYF,TRBV7-9,-,once,TRBJ2-3